This TCR beta chain emerged from a study of blood T cell repertoires in COVID-19. V lost 0 bases to trimming and J lost 5 bases, with 7 bases between them. Germline-derived CDR1 and CDR2 are MNHEY and SMNVEV (reference sequence). The CDR3 has 14 residues. How the authors handled the data: Amplification from reference gene primers served as the basis for estimated nucleated cell counts. Here immunoSEQ multiplex PCR was the method, and the copy in TCRdb shows in-frame clones only, minus some. That table gives V, J and clone size, and the DNA gave D and trimming. There are over 70,000 clones in the sample; over 60% occur only once, and about half lies in the top ten.

Sequencing input: peripheral blood. V gene TRBV27 combines with J gene TRBJ1-4; tentatively, D is TRBD1 (5 bases). The clonotype originates from a human donor in a cohort sampled during active COVID-19. CDR3 in amino acids: CASSLSGPNEKLFF. DNA of the CDR3: TGTGCCAGCAGTTTATCGGGGCCAAATGAAAAACTGTTTTTT. Drawing the rest from reference TRBV27 and TRBJ1-4, the complete variable domain is EAQVTQNPRYLITVTGKKLTVTCSQNMNHEYMSWYRQDPGLGLRQIYYSMNVEVTDKGDVPEGYKVSRKEKRNFPLILESPSPNQTSLYFCASSLSGPNEKLFFGSGTQLSVL.